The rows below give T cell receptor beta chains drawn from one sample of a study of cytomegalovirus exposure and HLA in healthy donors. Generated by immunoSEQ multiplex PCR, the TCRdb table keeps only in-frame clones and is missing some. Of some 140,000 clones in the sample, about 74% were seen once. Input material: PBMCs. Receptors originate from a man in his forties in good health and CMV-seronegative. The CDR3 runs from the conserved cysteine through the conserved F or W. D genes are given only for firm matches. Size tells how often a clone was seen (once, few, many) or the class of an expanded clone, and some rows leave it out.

TGCACCAGCAGCCAAGATCCCGGGAGGGCCCACACCGGGGAGCTGTTTTTT	CTSSQDPGRAHTGELFF	TRBV1	TRBJ2-2	.	.
TGCAGCGTTGAAGACCCGGGGGGGGACACCATATATTTT	CSVEDPGGDTIYF	TRBV29-1	TRBJ1-3	.	.
TGCGCCAGCAGCGCGACAGGGGGCCCGAGCACTGAAGCTTTCTTT	CASSATGGPSTEAFF	TRBV5-1	TRBJ1-1	.	TRBD1
TGCGCCAGCAGCTTGGTGTTTGGGACAGGGAATGAAAAACTGTTTTTT	CASSLVFGTGNEKLFF	TRBV5-1	TRBJ1-4	.	TRBD1
TGTGCCAGCTCACCATATATAGGGACACTTGGGGCCTACGAGCAGTACTTC	CASSPYIGTLGAYEQYF	TRBV18	TRBJ2-7	.	.
TGTGCCAGCAGCTTACTCTACGAGCAGTACTTC	CASSLLYEQYF	TRBV7-2	TRBJ2-7	few	.
TGTGCCAGCTCACCATACGGGGTTAAAAACACAGATACGCAGTATTTT	CASSPYGVKNTDTQYF	TRBV18	TRBJ2-3	.	.
TGTGCCAGCAGGGACAGGGGACACGAGCAGTACTTC	CASRDRGHEQYF	TRBV2	TRBJ2-7	.	TRBD1
TGTGCCACCAGCAGAGATAAGGGATTAGCGGGGGGGAAGGATGAGCAGTTCTTC	CATSRDKGLAGGKDEQFF	TRBV15	TRBJ2-1	.	TRBD2
TGTGCCAGCCGATCAGGCACTGAAGCTTTCTTT	CASRSGTEAFF	TRBV19	TRBJ1-1	once	.
TGCGCCAGCAGCTTGGCGGGGGAGAATGAAAAACTGTTTTTT	CASSLAGENEKLFF	TRBV5-1	TRBJ1-4	few	.
TGTGCCAGCAGGGGGCGGGAGCTAGGAGAGCAGTACTTC	CASRGRELGEQYF	TRBV6-1	TRBJ2-7	.	TRBD2
TGTGCCAGCAGCTTAGCGCGGGGGGGCCAAGAGACCCAGTACTTC	CASSLARGGQETQYF	TRBV7-2	TRBJ2-5	.	TRBD2
TGTGCCAGCAGCTCCCGGGAAGGAAAAGACCATACGCAGTATTTT	CASSSREGKDHTQYF	TRBV13	TRBJ2-3	few	.
TGCGCCAGCAGCCAACGGGAAGGAATACTTAACTATGGCTACACCTTC	CASSQREGILNYGYTF	TRBV4-3	TRBJ1-2	.	.
TGTGCCAGCCTAACCGGGGGGGTTAACACCGGGGAGCTGTTTTTT	CASLTGGVNTGELFF	TRBV28	TRBJ2-2	.	TRBD2
TGTGCCAGCAGCTTGGCCCTTCACAGGGAATCCAAATCACCCCTCCACTTT	CASSLALHRESKSPLHF	TRBV5-6	TRBJ1-6	.	.
TGTGCCATCAGTGAGGGCCCTCCGGCTAGCGCAAACACCGGGGAGCTGTTTTTT	CAISEGPPASANTGELFF	TRBV10-3	TRBJ2-2	.	.
TGCGCCAGCAGCTTTCTTGCAGGGGAGGGAGCCTATGGCTACACCTTC	CASSFLAGEGAYGYTF	TRBV5-1	TRBJ1-2	few	.
TGTGCCAGCAGTTGGGGAGGGACAGGGCTTGGCTACACCTTC	CASSWGGTGLGYTF	TRBV27	TRBJ1-2	once	TRBD1
TGTGCCAGCAGCGTAGGGGGGCCGGGAAACTATGGCTACACCTTC	CASSVGGPGNYGYTF	TRBV9	TRBJ1-2	.	.
TGTGCCAGCAGTTGGGAGGGAGCTAGCGAGCAGTACTTC	CASSWEGASEQYF	TRBV6-5	TRBJ2-7	.	TRBD2
TGTGCCAGCAGGGGGACTAGCGAAGATTCCTACAATGAGCAGTTCTTC	CASRGTSEDSYNEQFF	TRBV7-9	TRBJ2-1	.	TRBD2
TGTGCCAGCAGCACCCCCCTCGGGGTAGCCGCTTTCTTT	CASSTPLGVAAFF	TRBV21-1	TRBJ1-1	.	.
TGCGCCAGCAGCTCCAGCAACACGGGTTATGGCTACACCTTC	CASSSSNTGYGYTF	TRBV5-1	TRBJ1-2	.	.
TGTGCCAGCAGTGAAAGAGTCAGCGATAATTCACCCCTCCACTTT	CASSERVSDNSPLHF	TRBV2	TRBJ1-6	.	.
TGTGCCAGCAGCTCCGGGACAGGGAGAGGCGTTCACACTGAAGCTTTCTTT	CASSSGTGRGVHTEAFF	TRBV7-3	TRBJ1-1	.	TRBD1
TGTGCCAGCAACAGAAAACCGGGGGGCAATCAGCCCCAGCATTTT	CASNRKPGGNQPQHF	TRBV27	TRBJ1-5	.	.
TGTGCCAGCAGCTTACTGGGGACTAGCGGGGATACGCAGTATTTT	CASSLLGTSGDTQYF	TRBV7-3	TRBJ2-3	.	TRBD2
TGCGCCAGCAGCTTTACAGGGGTAGCTGGGGCCAACGTCCTGACTTTC	CASSFTGVAGANVLTF	TRBV5-1	TRBJ2-6	.	TRBD1
TGTGCCAGCAGCTTAGCGCCCGGCGGCGGGAACTATGGCTACACCTTC	CASSLAPGGGNYGYTF	TRBV11-1	TRBJ1-2	.	.
TGTGCCAGCAGCTCCCCCAGGGGGTTGGTGTTGGCATGGAATGAGCAGTTCTTC	CASSSPRGLVLAWNEQFF	TRBV5-8	TRBJ2-1	few	TRBD1
TGTGCCGGCATTGAGCGGGGCCGGGATACGCAGTATTTT	CAGIERGRDTQYF	TRBV6-1	TRBJ2-3	.	TRBD2
TGTGCCAGCAGTGAAGAGTGGCACAGCTCCTACGAGCAGTACTTC	CASSEEWHSSYEQYF	TRBV6-1	TRBJ2-7	few	.
TGTGCCAGCAGTTACTCGGACATACTAGAGACCCAGTACTTC	CASSYSDILETQYF	TRBV6-5	TRBJ2-5	.	.
TGTGCCAGCAGAGCTTATCGGAACACCGGGGAGCTGTTTTTT	CASRAYRNTGELFF	TRBV6-1	TRBJ2-2	.	.
TGCAGCGTTGAAGAAGTTTCTCGGAGGGGTACCGGGGCCAACGTCCTGACTTTC	CSVEEVSRRGTGANVLTF	TRBV29-1	TRBJ2-6	.	.
TGCAGCGTGCTCATAACAGGGGGCACTGAAGCTTTCTTT	CSVLITGGTEAFF	TRBV29-1	TRBJ1-1	.	TRBD1
TGTGCCTCCAGCAGGGGGCGGGCTAGCGGGAGTGGGGAGACCCAGTACTTC	CASSRGRASGSGETQYF	TRBV27	TRBJ2-5	.	TRBD2
TGTGCCAGCTCACCTGAGTCAGGGGTGTTTGAGGGAGCTTTCTTT	CASSPESGVFEGAFF	TRBV18	TRBJ1-1	.	.
TGTGCCACCGGATCGGACAGAGCCTACGAGCAGTACTTC	CATGSDRAYEQYF	TRBV2	TRBJ2-7	.	.
TGTGCCAGCAGCTTATTGGCCAGCTACGAGCAGTACTTC	CASSLLASYEQYF	TRBV7-9	TRBJ2-7	.	.
TGCGCCAGCAGCTTGTCGAGGCCCCGAGAGACCCAGTACTTC	CASSLSRPRETQYF	TRBV5-1	TRBJ2-5	.	.
TGCGCCAGCAGCTTGGGGGGGGGCGAGGTCAATGAGCAGTTCTTC	CASSLGGGEVNEQFF	TRBV5-1	TRBJ2-1	.	.
TGTGCCTGGATAGGACCTACCGGGACAGGGGCCTACGAGCAGTACTTC	CAWIGPTGTGAYEQYF	TRBV30	TRBJ2-7	.	TRBD1
TGTGCCAGCAGTGGAGGTAGCGGGGGGACCCAGTACTTC	CASSGGSGGTQYF	TRBV2	TRBJ2-5	.	TRBD2
TGTGCCAGCTCACCGGGACTAGCGCTAGCAGATACGCAGTATTTT	CASSPGLALADTQYF	TRBV18	TRBJ2-3	.	TRBD2
TGTGCCAGCAGCTTAGCGGCGGGGGCTTACAATCAGCCCCAGCATTTT	CASSLAAGAYNQPQHF	TRBV7-2	TRBJ1-5	once	.
TGTGCCAGCAGCCCTCGGGAGGGGCTACCGGGGTATGGCTACACCTTC	CASSPREGLPGYGYTF	TRBV9	TRBJ1-2	.	.
TGCGCCAGCAATCCGGGGGGCGGGGAGACCCAGTACTTC	CASNPGGGETQYF	TRBV5-1	TRBJ2-5	few	.
TGTGCCAGTAGTATCCAGACAGGCATTAGCTACGAGCAGTACTTC	CASSIQTGISYEQYF	TRBV19	TRBJ2-7	.	.
TGTGCCAGCAGCTACGGAGGCCTAGCCAAAAACATTCAGTACTTC	CASSYGGLAKNIQYF	TRBV2	TRBJ2-4	.	.